The entry that follows covers one T cell receptor (beta chain) sequence. Germline CDR1 reads LNHNV; CDR2 reads YYDKDF (reference sequence). V was shortened by 8 bases and J by 0 bases, with 14 bases between the two germline ends. The CDR3 runs 15 residues. This record comes from a study of T cells in tumors after PD-1 blockade. Measured with immunoSEQ multiplex PCR; TCRdb has only the in-frame clones, and not every one. Among approximately 34,000 clones listed, around 73% were seen once. This chain links TRBV15 with TRBJ1-3; D is unresolved. The receptor comes from a human donor with basal cell carcinoma. The sample in question was PBMCs, obtained after anti-PD-1 treatment. The CDR3 sequence: CATRPGASSGNTIYF. The CDR3 DNA reads TGTGCCACCCGCCCTGGTGCTAGCTCTGGAAACACCATATATTTT.